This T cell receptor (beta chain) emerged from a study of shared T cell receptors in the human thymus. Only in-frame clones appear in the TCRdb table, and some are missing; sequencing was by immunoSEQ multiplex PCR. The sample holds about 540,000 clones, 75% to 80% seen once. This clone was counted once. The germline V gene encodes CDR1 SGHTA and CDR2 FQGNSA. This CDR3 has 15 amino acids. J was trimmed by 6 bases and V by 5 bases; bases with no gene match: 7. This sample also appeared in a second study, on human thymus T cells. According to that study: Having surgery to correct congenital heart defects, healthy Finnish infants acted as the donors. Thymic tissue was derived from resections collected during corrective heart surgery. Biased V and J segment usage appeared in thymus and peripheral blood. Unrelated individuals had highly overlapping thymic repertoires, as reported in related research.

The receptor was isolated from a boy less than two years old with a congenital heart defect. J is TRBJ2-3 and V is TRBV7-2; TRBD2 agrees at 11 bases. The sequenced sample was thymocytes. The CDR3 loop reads CASSGGLAEADTQYF. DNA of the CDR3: TGTGCCAGCAGCGGGGGACTAGCGGAGGCGGATACGCAGTATTTT. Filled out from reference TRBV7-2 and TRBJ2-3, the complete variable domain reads GAGVSQSPSNKVTEKGKDVELRCDPISGHTALYWYRQSLGQGLEFLIYFQGNSAPDKSGLPSDRFSAERTGGSVSTLTIQRTQQEDSAVYLCASSGGLAEADTQYFGPGTRLTVL.